Following are 10 T cell receptor beta chains from one sample sequenced in a study of spatial heterogeneity in lung cancer. General observations from the study: Mutation tallies in tumors tracked expanded intratumoral alpha and beta TCR counts.

Sample time point: sample taken at primary tumor resection. From the 5' RACE reads, TCRdb called clonotypes with MiXCR, one entry per CDR3 protein. The sample shows about 4,500 distinct CDR3 sequences, under 7.5% of them seen only once. No antigen is known for these receptors. The source material was lung tumor tissue, sampled at surgery. All receptors derive from a male donor with early-stage non-small cell lung cancer.

This clonotype was detected ten times or more. The rearrangement joins TRBV21-1 to TRBJ2-1; the table's D call of TRBD1 was not tested on the DNA. TRBV21-1 is marked as a pseudogene. The CDR3 extends over 13 amino acids. DNA of the CDR3: TGTGCCAGACGTTCGGGACCTCACGATGAGCAGTTCTTC. It encodes CARRSGPHDEQFF.

This clonotype has a count of ten or more. The chain employs TRBV11-2 and TRBJ2-2; D perhaps matches TRBD2 (6 bases). V was clipped by 1 base and J by 4 bases, with 10 bases between them. This CDR3 spans 15 amino acids. CDR1 and CDR2 from the germline V gene are SGHAT and FQNNGV. Written as DNA, the CDR3 is TGTGCCAGCAGCTTAGTCGCGGGACCCACCGGGGAGCTGTTTTTT. Residues: CASSLVAGPTGELFF.

This clonotype showed up many times. Here the CDR3 reads CASSQDFTSGAQETQYF. The CDR3 region has the DNA TGTGCCAGCAGCCAAGATTTTACTAGCGGGGCTCAAGAGACCCAGTACTTC. The V gene is TRBV3-1, the J gene TRBJ2-5, with TRBD2 identical over 10 bases. The J segment lost 2 bases and the V segment lost 0 bases, leaving 6 bases of the junction unmatched. The germline V gene has CDR1 LGHDT and CDR2 YNNKEL (reference sequence). The CDR3 runs to 17 residues.

This clonotype was recorded at least ten times. The V call is TRBV9, the J call TRBJ2-3, with D perhaps matching TRBD2 (6 bases). V lost 3 bases and J lost 0, with 20 bases in between. Germline CDR1 SGDLS, CDR2 YYNGEE. The CDR3 sequence is 18 residues long. CDR3 DNA: TGTGCCAGCAGCGCCGGGGACTCAATGGGAACTAGCACAGATACGCAGTATTTT. Encoded protein: CASSAGDSMGTSTDTQYF.

Details on this clonotype: A much larger clone lies one base from this, so it may be a read error. V and J are TRBV2 and TRBJ2-1; no reliable D call. Germline assignment: CDR1 SNHLY and CDR2 FYNNEI. The CDR3 is 12 amino acids. Trimming removed 2 bases at V and 12 bases at J, with 11 bases between. DNA for the CDR3: TGTGCCAGCAGTGAAAGAGTACATGGGCAGTTCTTC. It encodes CASSERVHGQFF.

The table lists this clonotype with many counts. The CDR3 sequence: CASRTGGDNQPQHF. Written as DNA, the CDR3 is TGTGCCAGCAGGACAGGGGGCGACAATCAGCCCCAGCATTTT. The chain couples TRBV6-5 to TRBJ1-5; TRBD1 agrees at 10 bases. The CDR3 is made up of 14 amino acids. CDR1 is MNHEY, CDR2 SVGAGI, per germline. V was clipped by 6 bases and J by 3 bases; unmatched bases: 2.

This clonotype appeared many times. The chain recombines TRBV9 with TRBJ2-3, with 7 bases fitting TRBD1. The CDR3 totals 16 residues. Germline trimming cut 4 bases from V and 1 base from J; bases unmatched to any gene: 9. The germline V gene has CDR1 SGDLS and CDR2 YYNGEE. The CDR3 region has the DNA TGTGCCAGCAGCCTCTCCACAGGGGAAGGCACAGATACGCAGTATTTT. This codes for CASSLSTGEGTDTQYF.

This clonotype was seen ten or more times. This rearrangement joins TRBV28 to TRBJ2-1, with D possibly TRBD1 on 6 matching bases. Germline values: CDR1 MDHEN, CDR2 SYDVKM. There are 18 residues in the CDR3. V was shortened by 1 base and J by 4 bases, with 20 bases between the two germline ends. This CDR3 is CASSLSSLTGTGYNEQFF. In DNA, the CDR3 is TGTGCCAGCAGTTTATCCAGTCTCACAGGGACGGGATACAATGAGCAGTTCTTC.

This clonotype was found many times. V and J are TRBV29-1 and TRBJ2-2; D is perhaps TRBD1 (6 bases). The CDR3 runs to 13 residues. Trimming took off 2 bases at V and 5 bases at J, with 9 bases between the two ends. The germline gives CDR1 SQVTM, CDR2 ANQGSEA. CDR3 in DNA: TGCAGCGTTGAACGGCAGGGGACCGGGGAGCTGTTTTTT. This gives the protein CSVERQGTGELFF.

By share of the sample, this clonotype is medium-sized. V gene TRBV6-1 combines with J gene TRBJ1-2, with D unresolved. The CDR3 has 12 residues. The germline gives CDR1 MNHNS, CDR2 SASEGT. V lost 2 bases, J lost 4 bases, and 5 bases lay in between. The CDR3 bases are TGTGCCAGCAGTGAATATTCCTATGGCTACACCTTC. Translation gives CASSEYSYGYTF.